Presented here are 16 T cell receptor beta chains from one specimen sequenced in a study of T cell responses to AZD1222 COVID-19 vaccine. Produced via immunoSEQ multiplex PCR; TCRdb's table is partial and in-frame only. The profile shows just under 75,000 clones, about 78% of them singletons. The source material was peripheral blood, sampled 28 days after the second AZD1222 dose. These receptors were collected from an adult who received the AZD1222 COVID-19 vaccine.

CDR3 DNA sequence: TGTGCCAGCAGCGTAGAGGAGACCCAGTACTTC. Translation gives CASSVEETQYF. The chain links TRBV7-2 to TRBJ2-5; D is unclear. With 5 bases removed from V and 5 bases from J, the gap between germline ends came to 6 bases. The germline V gene encodes CDR1 SGHTA and CDR2 FQGNSA. The CDR3 loop spans 11 amino acids.

The chain employs TRBV2 and TRBJ2-7; 8 bases map to TRBD1. V lost 11 bases and J lost 3; bases outside the gene matches: 9. The CDR3 runs 13 residues. Germline values: CDR1 SNHLY, CDR2 FYNNEI. The CDR3 bases are TGTGCCGGCCGGACAGGGTCAGGCTACGAGCAGTACTTC. Encoded protein: CAGRTGSGYEQYF.

The DNA for the CDR3 is TGCAGCGTTGAGTCGCGAGGTGGAAACTACGAGCAGTACTTC. Translating it yields CSVESRGGNYEQYF. This chain connects TRBV29-1 to TRBJ2-7; D unresolved. CDR1 and CDR2 from the germline V gene are SQVTM and ANQGSEA. The CDR3 is 14 amino acids. Trimming removed 3 bases from V and 3 bases from J, with 15 bases in between.

The gene calls are TRBV7-2 and TRBJ2-5, with 12 bases that match TRBD2. CDR1 is SGHTA, CDR2 FQGNSA, per germline. Trimming at V came to 2 bases and at J to 2 bases, leaving 6 bases not matched to a gene. The CDR3 spans 17 residues. CDR3 region: CASSLFGLAGGQETQYF. The CDR3, as DNA: TGTGCCAGCAGCTTATTCGGTCTAGCGGGAGGGCAAGAGACCCAGTACTTC.

The chain recombines TRBV3-1 (or the pseudogene TRBV3-2) with TRBJ2-1; 12 nucleotides agree with TRBD2. In germline, CDR1 is LGHDT, CDR2 YNNKEL (reference sequence). The V gene end was trimmed by 6 bases and the J gene end by 7 bases; junction bases not matched to a gene: 7. CDR3 length: 15 amino acids. DNA of the CDR3: TGTGCCAGCAGAACCGGGACTAGCGGGCAAAATGAGCAGTTCTTC. Translating it yields CASRTGTSGQNEQFF.

The rearrangement uses TRBV14 and TRBJ2-7, with TRBD1 matching 8 bases. The germline CDR1 and CDR2 sequences are SGHDN and FVKESK. Unmatched junction bases numbered 7, after V lost 4 bases and J lost 5 bases. This CDR3 spans 14 amino acids. CDR3 DNA: TGTGCCAGCAGCCGTCGGACAGGGAACCACGAGCAGTACTTC. Translating gives CASSRRTGNHEQYF.

This chain links TRBV27 with TRBJ1-6; tentatively, D is TRBD1 (5 bases). Trimming took off 6 bases at V and 10 bases at J, with 13 bases between the two ends. Germline V gene lookup returns CDR1 MNHEY and CDR2 SMNVEV (reference sequence). This CDR3 spans 13 amino acids. CDR3 in amino acids: CASRPRVESPLHF. The CDR3 DNA reads TGTGCCAGCAGACCCAGGGTGGAATCACCCCTCCACTTT.

In its sample, this clone was seen a few times. The chain recombines TRBV7-8 with TRBJ1-1; 7 bases fit TRBD1. There are 15 residues in the CDR3. Per the germline V gene, CDR1 is SGHVS and CDR2 is FQNEAQ. V lost 7 bases to trimming and J lost 2 bases; unmatched junction nucleotides: 10. CDR3 sequence (DNA): TGTGCCAGCACTCTCCGACAGGGAGCAAACACTGAAGCTTTCTTT. Its protein product is CASTLRQGANTEAFF.

CDR3 region: CASSELAGDEKLFF. The CDR3 coding sequence is TGTGCCAGCAGTGAGTTGGCAGGGGATGAAAAACTGTTTTTT. This chain joins TRBV6-1 and TRBJ1-4, with a possible D match to TRBD1 (6 bases). The CDR3 contains 14 residues. Germline-derived CDR1 and CDR2 are MNHNS and SASEGT. Trimming left V 3 bases short and J 6 bases short, with 11 bases between.

The CDR3 loop is CASSVDPSGSSDTQYF. DNA of the CDR3: TGTGCCAGCAGCGTAGACCCTAGCGGGAGTTCAGATACGCAGTATTTT. The chain uses TRBV9 and TRBJ2-3, with TRBD2 matching over 10 bases. The CDR3 contains 16 residues. With V trimmed by 0 bases and J by 4 bases, 5 bases remained unmatched. Germline-derived CDR1 and CDR2 are SGDLS and YYNGEE.

This rearrangement joins TRBV6-5 to TRBJ1-5; no reliable D call. CDR1 and CDR2 from the germline V gene are MNHEY and SVGAGI. The CDR3 consists of 14 residues. V gave up 8 bases and J gave up 0 bases, with 11 bases separating them. CDR3 in DNA: TGTGCCAGCCAGGACGGATATAGCAATCAGCCCCAGCATTTT. Encoded protein: CASQDGYSNQPQHF.

The rearrangement joins TRBV5-1 to TRBJ1-6, with D uncertain. V was shortened by 0 bases and J by 0 bases, with 10 bases between the two germline ends. This CDR3 has 17 residues. Germline lookup yields CDR1 SGHRS and CDR2 YFSETQ. CDR3 in DNA: TGCGCCAGCAGCTTGGTGGCGGATATCTCCTATAATTCACCCCTCCACTTT. It encodes CASSLVADISYNSPLHF.

The chain carries TRBV5-1 and TRBJ2-1, with TRBD2 matching 10 bases. CDR3 length: 15 amino acids. The junction had 12 bases not matched to a gene; V was cut back by 3 bases and J by 12 bases. Per the germline V gene, CDR1 is SGHRS and CDR2 is YFSETQ. The CDR3, as DNA: TGCGCCAGCAGCTCCACCAGAGCGGGAGGGCTGGCGCAGTTCTTC. Its protein product is CASSSTRAGGLAQFF.

The chain uses TRBV14 and TRBJ2-7; 12 bases line up with TRBD1. The germline gives CDR1 SGHDN, CDR2 FVKESK. The CDR3 runs to 17 residues. The V segment lost 4 bases and the J segment 0 bases; nucleotides outside the gene matches: 7. CDR3 protein: CASSPRDRGLSSYEQYF. The DNA for the CDR3 is TGTGCCAGCAGCCCCCGGGACAGGGGGCTCAGCTCCTACGAGCAGTACTTC.

The rearrangement joins TRBV27 to TRBJ2-1, with 8 bases aligning to TRBD1. This CDR3 contains 13 residues. The V segment lost 5 bases and the J segment 9 bases; nucleotides outside the gene matches: 6. The germline CDR1 and CDR2 sequences are MNHEY and SMNVEV (reference sequence). CDR3 DNA sequence: TGTGCCAGCAGTGTACTAACAGGGGGTGAGCAGTTCTTC. This codes for CASSVLTGGEQFF.

The J gene is TRBJ1-5, the V gene TRBV27; the match to TRBD1 covers 8 bases. Germline V lookup: CDR1 MNHEY, CDR2 SMNVEV (reference sequence). This CDR3 comprises 15 residues. J gave up 6 bases and V 3 bases, and 7 bases lay outside the gene matches. CDR3 DNA sequence: TGTGCCAGCAGTTTTGGTTCAGGGGGCGTTCAGCCCCAGCATTTT. It encodes CASSFGSGGVQPQHF.